This TCR beta chain was found in a study of cytomegalovirus exposure and HLA in healthy donors. Turning to the study itself: Around 190 million T cells yielded around 100 million unique TCR beta sequences, as an earlier analysis found.

Study-level results: In all likelihood, a cluster of highly shared sequence variants was a sequencing artifact. Later work showed greater clonal expansion in HLA-associated TCR beta chains than in equally common others. Analyses of presence and absence presupposed an approximately uniform sequencing depth across donors.

PCR amplification relied on 60 Vbeta primers (plus 13 Jbeta primers). Sequencing was performed with immunoSEQ multiplex PCR; in TCRdb, only in-frame clones are kept and a portion is missing. This sample has some 110,000 clones, with about two thirds found just once. To note about this clone: What it recognizes is unknown.

CDR1 and CDR2 from the germline V gene are ENHRY and SYGVKD. CDR3 length equals 13 residues. V shed 2 bases and J shed 4 bases, with 9 bases lying between them. The clonotype comes from a man aged 30 to 39 in good health and CMV-seropositive. The chain links TRBV10-3 to TRBJ2-7, with D tentatively TRBD2 (5 bases). The material sequenced was PBMCs. The CDR3 DNA follows: TGTGCCATCAGTGAGCTCAGACTATACGAGCAGTACTTC. Residues: CAISELRLYEQYF.